The table lists the clone carrying this T cell receptor (beta chain) with a count of one. Other nucleotide sequences from this sample produce the same CDR3. As processed by the authors: Scientists estimated how many nucleated cells there were by amplifying reference gene primers. The data were produced by immunoSEQ multiplex PCR, yet TCRdb's version contains in-frame clones alone and is incomplete. V and J calls and clone size follow that table, whereas D and trimming were derived from the DNA. The sample contains about 150,000 clones, around four fifths of which appear only once. These data are taken from a study of blood T cell repertoires in COVID-19. Study overall: Nucleic acid was either cDNA or gDNA, and it came from T cells, B-cell-depleted T cells, or PBMCs.

The TCR originated in a human donor in a cohort sampled during active COVID-19. Sequencing input: peripheral blood.

CDR3 in amino acids: CASSPGQGGNTEAFF. The CDR3 nucleotides are TGTGCCAGCTCACCAGGACAAGGCGGGAACACTGAAGCTTTCTTT. This rearrangement joins TRBV18 to TRBJ1-1; TRBD1 is a possible D gene (5 bases). V gave up 2 bases and J gave up 1 base, with 11 bases separating them. The germline V gene has CDR1 KGHSH and CDR2 LQKENI. The CDR3 is 15 amino acids.